A single sample gave rise to the 26 T cell receptor beta chains below, sequenced in a study of blood T cell repertoires in COVID-19. Sequenced by immunoSEQ multiplex PCR; TCRdb stores in-frame clones only, minus some. The table has some 200,000 clones, 75% to 90% seen once. Sequencing was carried out using peripheral blood. The receptor set was obtained from a woman aged 60-75 years with acute or convalescent COVID-19.

The rearrangement uses TRBV27 and TRBJ1-4; the match to TRBD1 covers 10 bases. CDR3 length: 15 amino acids. Germline V gives CDR1 MNHEY, CDR2 SMNVEV (reference sequence). V lost 5 bases to trimming and J lost 8 bases; unmatched junction nucleotides: 8. The CDR3 here is CASSDRGPQGEKLFF. For the CDR3, the DNA is TGTGCCAGCAGTGACAGGGGGCCGCAGGGGGAAAAACTGTTTTTT.

This chain connects TRBV4-2 to TRBJ1-3; D remains unclear. V was clipped by 1 base and J by 0 bases, with 7 bases between them. The CDR3 contains 15 residues. CDR1 LGHNA and CDR2 YNFKEQ come from the germline V gene. This CDR3 is CASSQGGSSGNTIYF. CDR3 nucleotides: TGTGCCAGCAGCCAAGGTGGGAGCTCTGGAAACACCATATATTTT.

Remarks on this clone: The sample carries other DNA sequences with the same CDR3. The V and J genes are TRBV30 and TRBJ2-1; 10 bases are a match to TRBD2. Trimming took 3 bases from V and 6 from J; bases not matched to a gene: 5. CDR1 is GTSNPN and CDR2 is SVGIG in the germline V gene (reference sequence). The CDR3 is 14 residues long. CDR3 region: CAWSAGLAVNEQFF. The CDR3 nucleotides are TGTGCCTGGAGCGCCGGACTAGCGGTCAATGAGCAGTTCTTC.

The V and J genes are TRBV4-2 and TRBJ2-2; D is possibly TRBD2 (6 bases). CDR3 length: 15 amino acids. Germline V gives CDR1 LGHNA, CDR2 YNFKEQ. V lost 0 bases, J lost 6 bases, and 11 bases lay in between. CDR3 DNA: TGTGCCAGCAGCCAAGAAGGGAGGTTCCCCGGGGAGCTGTTTTTT. The encoded protein is CASSQEGRFPGELFF.

The V gene is TRBV10-3, the J gene TRBJ2-3; D might be TRBD1 (6 bases). CDR3 length: 15 residues. V shed 2 bases and J shed 3 bases, with 12 bases lying between them. Per germline, CDR1 ENHRY and CDR2 SYGVKD. This CDR3 reads CAISEAGAATDTQYF. Here the CDR3 DNA reads TGTGCCATCAGTGAGGCAGGGGCGGCGACAGATACGCAGTATTTT.

The chain carries TRBV21-1 and TRBJ1-5. TRBV21-1 is termed a pseudogene. This CDR3 has 16 amino acids. The CDR3 coding sequence is TGTGCCAGCAGCAAAAATCGCCGGAGGGGCGGACAGCCCCAGCATTTT. Translating it yields CASSKNRRRGGQPQHF.

The CDR3 spells CASKPMAGSYNSPLHF. Written as DNA, the CDR3 is TGTGCCAGCAAGCCCATGGCAGGGTCCTATAATTCACCCCTCCACTTT. The V and J genes are TRBV2 and TRBJ1-6; the D gene is possibly TRBD1 (5 bases). V gave up 7 bases and J gave up 1 base, with 14 bases separating them. The CDR3 runs 16 residues. The germline V gene has CDR1 SNHLY and CDR2 FYNNEI.

The count of this clone is one. V is TRBV9 and J is TRBJ1-5; the D gene is possibly TRBD1 (5 bases). The V and J ends lost 4 bases and 6 bases respectively, with 14 bases between them. Germline V gene lookup returns CDR1 SGDLS and CDR2 YYNGEE. The CDR3 spans 14 residues. The CDR3 sequence is CASSRGGIAQPQHF. The CDR3, as DNA: TGTGCCAGCAGCCGGGGCGGGATAGCTCAGCCCCAGCATTTT.

This chain connects TRBV9 to TRBJ2-7, with 9 bases aligning to TRBD1. Germline V gives CDR1 SGDLS, CDR2 YYNGEE. Trimming at V came to 3 bases and at J to 4 bases, leaving 11 bases not matched to a gene. This CDR3 comprises 16 residues. The CDR3: CASSGGPYRGQYEQYF. For the CDR3, the DNA is TGTGCCAGCAGCGGAGGCCCTTACAGGGGGCAGTACGAGCAGTACTTC.

Comment on this clone: This may arise from a read error, as a much more abundant clone is one base away. The rearrangement links TRBV5-6 to TRBJ2-2; TRBD1 might be the D (6 bases). Trimming shortened V by 2 bases and J by 4 bases, and 6 bases separated the two germline ends. Germline V gene lookup returns CDR1 SGHDT and CDR2 YYEEEE. The CDR3 length is 13 residues. Here the CDR3 reads CASSLGGTGELFF. CDR3 coding DNA: TGTGCCAGCAGCTTAGGGGGCACCGGGGAGCTGTTTTTT.

This clone was seen more than once but under ten times. The chain recombines TRBV11-3 with TRBJ2-1; D is unclear. The V end was cut by 0 bases, the J end by 5 bases, with 8 bases between. This CDR3 is built from 14 residues. Per the germline V gene, CDR1 is SGHNT and CDR2 is YENEEA. The CDR3 sequence: CASSLDSKNNEQFF. The CDR3 coding sequence is TGTGCCAGCAGCTTAGACAGTAAAAACAATGAGCAGTTCTTC. Combining the CDR3 with reference TRBV11-3 and TRBJ2-1 gives the whole variable domain EAGVVQSPRYKIIEKKQPVAFWCNPISGHNTLYWYLQNLGQGPELLIRYENEEAVDDSQLPKDRFSAERLKGVDSTLKIQPAELGDSAVYLCASSLDSKNNEQFFGPGTRLTVL.

This clone was seen more than once but under ten times. The V gene is TRBV3-1 (or the pseudogene TRBV3-2), the J gene TRBJ1-1; D uncertain. V gave up 3 bases and J gave up 8 bases, with 10 bases separating them. The germline V gene has CDR1 LGHDT and CDR2 YNNKEL (reference sequence). The CDR3 runs to 12 residues. The CDR3: CASSHPRGEAFF. The CDR3 DNA sequence: TGTGCCAGCAGCCACCCCCGAGGGGAAGCTTTCTTT.

The V gene is TRBV24-1, the J gene TRBJ2-1; the D gene is possibly TRBD2 (6 bases). CDR3 length equals 16 residues. The germline CDR1 and CDR2 sequences are KGHDR and SFDVKD. Trimming removed 2 bases at V and 8 bases at J, with 18 bases between. The CDR3 DNA is TGTGCCACCAGTGATTCCCGGGACTTCACGGTCCATGAGCAGTTCTTC. It yields the protein CATSDSRDFTVHEQFF.

CDR3 in DNA: TGCAGCGTTGAAACTAGCGGGAGCGTATACAATGAGCAGTTCTTC. It is translated as CSVETSGSVYNEQFF. The rearrangement joins TRBV29-1 to TRBJ2-1, with 11 positions matching TRBD2. V shed 2 bases and J 4 bases; nucleotides not matched to a gene: 4. The length of the CDR3 is 15 residues. Per germline, CDR1 SQVTM and CDR2 ANQGSEA.

The chain joins TRBV5-1 to TRBJ2-1, with 11 bases aligning to TRBD2. V lost 5 bases, J lost 9 bases, and 16 bases stayed unmatched. The length of the CDR3 is 17 residues. Germline V lookup: CDR1 SGHRS, CDR2 YFSETQ. CDR3 DNA: TGCGCCAGCAGTTCAGCCGGGACTAGCGGCTCTGTGGGTGAGCAGTTCTTC. It translates to CASSSAGTSGSVGEQFF.

The chain employs TRBV12-5 and TRBJ1-1, with D unclear. This CDR3 is 13 amino acids long. V lost 1 base and J 10 bases, leaving 13 bases between the germline ends. Germline values: CDR1 LGHNT, CDR2 FRNRAP. Written as DNA, the CDR3 is TGTGCTAGTGGTTTGGATCTTACAGCATCAGCTTTCTTT. Protein sequence: CASGLDLTASAFF.

The V and J genes are TRBV3-1 (or the pseudogene TRBV3-2) and TRBJ2-1; D gene uncertain. CDR1 and CDR2 from the germline V gene are LGHDT and YNNKEL (reference sequence). V was cut by 0 bases and J by 0 bases, with 15 bases left in between. This CDR3 region has 18 residues. CDR3 nucleotide sequence: TGTGCCAGCAGCCAAGATATCCCCACGTTGAGCTCCTACAATGAGCAGTTCTTC. This codes for CASSQDIPTLSSYNEQFF.

CDR3 DNA sequence: TGTGCCAGCAGCCGCTCTAGCGGGAGGGTAGATACGCAGTATTTT. Translated: CASSRSSGRVDTQYF. V usage is TRBV3-1 (or the pseudogene TRBV3-2) and J usage is TRBJ2-3; 12 bases agree with TRBD2. This CDR3 comprises 15 residues. Germline loops: CDR1 LGHDT, CDR2 YNNKEL (reference sequence). Unmatched junction bases numbered 4, after V lost 4 bases and J lost 5 bases.

The chain employs TRBV5-1 and TRBJ2-7; a weak D match, TRBD2 (7 bases). Trimming stripped 4 bases from V and 3 bases from J, with 17 bases between. The CDR3 is 15 residues long. Looked up from germline, CDR1 is SGHRS and CDR2 is YFSETQ. The CDR3 sequence is CASSHPGGGGYEQYF. DNA for the CDR3: TGCGCCAGCAGCCACCCGGGAGGAGGGGGCTACGAGCAGTACTTC.

The chain employs TRBV6-5 and TRBJ2-7, with 15 bases fitting TRBD2. Germline V gene sequence: CDR1 MNHEY, CDR2 SVGAGI. The ends lost 6 bases at V and 3 bases at J; junction bases unmatched: 3. The CDR3 runs 15 residues. CDR3 amino acids: CASSQGLAGGYEQYV. The CDR3 DNA reads as TGTGCCAGCAGCCAGGGACTAGCGGGAGGCTACGAGCAGTACGTC.

The V gene is TRBV3-1 (or the pseudogene TRBV3-2), the J gene TRBJ2-7; 7 bases agree with TRBD2. CDR1 is LGHDT, CDR2 YNNKEL, per germline (reference sequence). The CDR3 extends over 16 amino acids. The V and J ends lost 0 bases and 4 bases, in that order; junction bases with no gene match: 9. CDR3 bases: TGTGCCAGCAGCCAAGATCGTCGCGGGAGAGCATACGAGCAGTACTTC. Translation: CASSQDRRGRAYEQYF.

This clone was picked up a small number of times. This chain uses TRBV9 with TRBJ2-1, with D perhaps TRBD2 (5 bases). Per the germline V gene, CDR1 is SGDLS and CDR2 is YYNGEE. CDR3 length: 15 residues. Trimming removed 0 bases at V and 2 bases at J, with 9 bases between. The DNA for the CDR3 is TGTGCCAGCAGCGTAGGTCCGGGGACCTACAATGAGCAGTTCTTC. Residues: CASSVGPGTYNEQFF.

CDR3 nucleotide sequence: TGTGCCAGCAGTTTCCTGGGACAGGGCCGCAATCAGCCCCAGCATTTT. Encoded protein: CASSFLGQGRNQPQHF. The J gene is TRBJ1-5, the V gene TRBV28; 9 nucleotides match TRBD1. The V and J ends lost 3 bases and 2 bases, in that order; junction bases with no gene match: 5. This CDR3 spans 16 amino acids. Germline CDR1 MDHEN, CDR2 SYDVKM.

V and J are TRBV5-1 and TRBJ2-3; 13 positions agree with TRBD2. This CDR3 spans 16 amino acids. Trimming at V came to 4 bases and at J to 4 bases, leaving 6 bases not matched to a gene. Germline V gene sequence: CDR1 SGHRS, CDR2 YFSETQ. CDR3 in DNA: TGCGCCAGCAGCGTACAACTAGCGGGAGGGTCAGATACGCAGTATTTT. Encoded protein: CASSVQLAGGSDTQYF.

The chain couples TRBV6-5 to TRBJ1-6, with TRBD1 identical over 8 bases. The V gene's germline CDR1 is MNHEY and CDR2 SVGAGI. With V trimmed by 1 base and J by 9 bases, 2 bases remained unmatched. The CDR3 runs 14 residues. CDR3 residues: CASSYYRGSSPLHF. The DNA of the CDR3 is TGTGCCAGCAGTTACTACAGGGGGAGTTCACCCCTCCACTTT.

J is TRBJ2-3 and V is TRBV3-1 (or the pseudogene TRBV3-2); 9 nucleotides align to TRBD2. In germline, CDR1 is LGHDT, CDR2 YNNKEL (reference sequence). This CDR3 contains 20 residues. Trimming took 0 bases from V and 1 from J; bases not matched to a gene: 14. In DNA form, the CDR3 reads TGTGCCAGCAGCCAAGATAGGGCAGGGGTAGCGGGAGCCCGCACAGATACGCAGTATTTT. Protein product: CASSQDRAGVAGARTDTQYF.